These 3 T cell receptor beta chains share one sample of origin, sequenced in a study of T cell changes during pregnancy in multiple sclerosis. This table comes from immunoSEQ multiplex PCR, and its TCRdb copy is limited to in-frame clones, with some not included. The table lists around 68,000 clones, just over 90% of them singletons. This specimen consisted of CD4+ T cells from peripheral blood mononuclear cells, obtained before pregnancy. The receptors come from a female donor with multiple sclerosis, enrolled in a pregnancy study.

The V and J genes are TRBV5-1 and TRBJ2-2; TRBD1 is a possible D gene (6 bases). The V gene lost 1 base and the J gene lost 6 bases, with 7 bases spanning the gap. The length of the CDR3 is 13 residues. Per the germline V gene, CDR1 is SGHRS and CDR2 is YFSETQ. CDR3 sequence (DNA): TGCGCCAGCAGCTTGTACAGGGCCGGGGAGCTGTTTTTT. Encoded protein: CASSLYRAGELFF.

With regard to this clone: A junction end diverges from the germline sequence, so it may reflect a read error. This chain links TRBV7-7 with TRBJ2-3; 14 bases are a match to TRBD2. The CDR3 is 16 residues long. CDR1 and CDR2 from the germline V gene are SSHAT and FNYEAQ (reference sequence). Here the CDR3 DNA reads TGTGCTAGCAGCCCAGGACTAGCGGGAGGCGGAGATACGCAGTATTTT. Its translation: CASSPGLAGGGDTQYF.

The rearrangement joins TRBV10-3 to TRBJ1-5, with D possibly matching TRBD1 (6 bases). This CDR3 is built from 15 residues. Germline values: CDR1 ENHRY, CDR2 SYGVKD. V was clipped by 1 base and J by 1 base, with 8 bases between them. Written as DNA, the CDR3 is TGTGCCATCAGTGAGTTAGGACAGAGCAATCAGCCCCAGCATTTT. Its protein product is CAISELGQSNQPQHF.